This TCR beta chain was sequenced for a study of T cell responses to AZD1222 COVID-19 vaccine. Study-wide results and limits: Nearly half of spike-specific TCRs reportedly target variant regions that are unmutated in the B.1.351 and B.1.1.7 variants. There were mostly white British donors and more females than males, and clonal diversity was possibly underestimated. At baseline, seropositivity was found in only a handful of AZD1222 recipients.

Sequenced by immunoSEQ multiplex PCR; TCRdb stores in-frame clones only, minus some. Here the sample spans roughly 150,000 clones, about 90% being singletons. The table lists this clone with a few counts. Its antigen is undetermined. The sample was peripheral blood, taken on day 0 of AZD1222 vaccination. The clonotype originates from an adult in good health.

This CDR3 is CASSSHSSWGEQYF. DNA for the CDR3: TGTGCCAGCAGTTCCCATTCCTCCTGGGGCGAGCAGTACTTC. The rearrangement joins TRBV6-2 or TRBV6-3 to TRBJ2-7; D unresolved. Trimming took off 4 bases at V and 6 bases at J, with 16 bases between the two ends. Germline assignment: CDR1 MNHEY and CDR2 SVGEGT. This CDR3 comprises 14 residues.